The T cell receptor (beta chain) under discussion was sequenced for a study of CD8+CD57+ T cells in acquired aplastic anemia. CD8+CD57+ cell expansion, shown by flow cytometry, had occurred in the patients selected for sequencing. Profiles of TCR beta VDJ and CDR3 were generated from a genomic DNA template. Each CDR3 protein is one row after TCRdb ran MiXCR on the reads. The sample contains 150,000 to 170,000 distinct CDR3 sequences, approximately 52% of which appear only once. V was trimmed by 10 bases and J by 1 base, leaving 13 bases between them. This CDR3 comprises 13 residues. Germline CDR1 reads LNHDA; CDR2 reads SQIVND (reference sequence). This clonotype was picked up one time.

What was sequenced was sorted CD4+, CD8+, or CD8+CD57+ T cells (not recorded which) from PBMCs. The receptor was isolated from a human donor with aplastic anemia. The chain links TRBV19 to TRBJ1-1, with D uncertain. CDR3 bases: TGTGCCACGCGAGGGCCCCAGAACACTGAAGCTTTCTTT. It yields the protein CATRGPQNTEAFF. The variable domain in full, completed from reference TRBV19 and TRBJ1-1, reads DGGITQSPKYLFRKEGQNVTLSCEQNLNHDAMYWYRQDPGQGLRLIYYSQIVNDFQKGDIAEGYSVSREKKESFPLTVTSAQKNPTAFYLCATRGPQNTEAFFGQGTRLTVV.